The entry that follows covers one TCR beta chain sequence. The data were taken from a study of blood T cell repertoires in COVID-19. Across the study: T cells, B-cell-depleted T cells, or PBMCs provided the cDNA or gDNA that served as material.

Libraries were prepared by immunoSEQ multiplex PCR; TCRdb keeps only in-frame clonotypes and omits some of them. The sample includes 97,000 or so clones, around 90% of them seen just once. Seattle patients were enrolled during active infection and followed longitudinally. Trimming cost V 2 bases and J 7 bases; bases outside gene matches: 11. The CDR3 has 16 amino acids. The germline gives CDR1 KGHDR, CDR2 SFDVKD. The receptor was derived from a woman aged 45-65 years with COVID-19, enrolled during active disease. The V and J genes are TRBV24-1 and TRBJ1-2; 8 bases fit TRBD1. What was sequenced was peripheral blood. The CDR3 DNA sequence: TGTGCCACCAGTGATTCCGGGACAGGACTACTTTTTGGCTACACCTTC. It encodes CATSDSGTGLLFGYTF.